The 6 T cell receptor beta chains presented below share a single source sample, sequenced in a study of T cell repertoires in aging, cancer and after chemotherapy. Peripheral blood genomic DNA, not sorted cells or RNA, was the template. TRB rearrangements spanning V, D and J were amplified using mixed TRB-A/B primers. Each CDR3 protein is one row after TCRdb ran MiXCR on the multiplex PCR reads. Here the sample spans about 6,700 distinct CDR3 sequences, 53% being singletons. Sequenced material: blood. Receptors originate from a human donor with a solid tumor.

This clonotype was found a few times. V is TRBV7-2 and J is TRBJ2-7, with D possibly matching TRBD2 (6 bases). CDR1 SGHTA and CDR2 FQGNSA come from the germline V gene. The CDR3 length is 14 residues. Trimming pared 0 bases from V and 2 bases from J, leaving 8 bases between. CDR3 sequence (DNA): TGTGCCAGCAGCTTAGCACTAGCCCCCTACGAGCAGTACTTC. Its translation is CASSLALAPYEQYF.

The chain combines TRBV11-1 with TRBJ1-2, with D uncertain. Trimming removed 8 bases from V and 8 bases from J, with 15 bases in between. The CDR3 consists of 12 residues. From germline, CDR1 is SGHAT and CDR2 FQDESV (reference sequence). The CDR3 bases are TGTGCCAGCGGACTAGGAGGGCGCGGCTACACCTTC. Protein product: CASGLGGRGYTF.

The rearrangement uses TRBV2 and TRBJ1-6; 7 nucleotides line up with TRBD1. Germline CDR1 SNHLY, CDR2 FYNNEI. This CDR3 has 15 amino acids. V shed 4 bases and J 9 bases; nucleotides not matched to a gene: 9. CDR3 sequence: CASSARDSYGSPLHF. CDR3 sequence (DNA): TGTGCCAGCAGTGCCCGGGACAGCTATGGTTCACCCCTCCACTTT.

J is TRBJ1-3 and V is TRBV5-6; 10 nucleotides match TRBD1. Germline assignment: CDR1 SGHDT and CDR2 YYEEEE. With 3 bases clipped from V and 3 bases from J, the junction kept 9 bases outside the gene matches. The CDR3 has 17 residues. CDR3 DNA sequence: TGTGCCAGCAGCTCGTCGTACCGGGACAGGGGTGGAAACACCATATATTTT. Encoded protein: CASSSSYRDRGGNTIYF.

V usage is TRBV20-1 and J usage is TRBJ2-2; D gene uncertain. CDR1 and CDR2 (germline): DFQATT, SNEGSKA (reference sequence). V lost 5 bases and J 6 bases, leaving 7 bases between the germline ends. This CDR3 region has 11 residues. The CDR3 DNA reads as TGCAGTGCTCGGACCCCCGGGGAGCTGTTTTTT. This codes for CSARTPGELFF.

V usage is TRBV15 and J usage is TRBJ1-5; TRBD1 matches 9 bases. The CDR3 spans 15 residues. The ends lost 5 bases at V and 10 bases at J; junction bases unmatched: 12. The germline V gene encodes CDR1 LNHNV and CDR2 YYDKDF (reference sequence). CDR3: CATSLGQGLGFPQHF. CDR3 DNA: TGTGCCACCAGCTTAGGACAGGGGCTTGGTTTTCCCCAGCATTTT.